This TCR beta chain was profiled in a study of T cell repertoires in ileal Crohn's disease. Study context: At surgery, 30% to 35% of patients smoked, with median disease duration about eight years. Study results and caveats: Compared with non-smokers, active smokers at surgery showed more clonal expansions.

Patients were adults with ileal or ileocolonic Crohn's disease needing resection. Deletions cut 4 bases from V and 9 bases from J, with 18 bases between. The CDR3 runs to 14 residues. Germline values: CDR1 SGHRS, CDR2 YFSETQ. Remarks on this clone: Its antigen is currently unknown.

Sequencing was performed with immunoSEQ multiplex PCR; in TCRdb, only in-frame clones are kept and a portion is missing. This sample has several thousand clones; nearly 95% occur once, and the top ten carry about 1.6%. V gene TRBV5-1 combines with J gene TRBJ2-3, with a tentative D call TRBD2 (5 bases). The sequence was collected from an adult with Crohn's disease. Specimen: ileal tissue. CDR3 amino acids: CASSGWERHPTQYF. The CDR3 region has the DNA TGCGCCAGCAGCGGTTGGGAGAGACACCCAACGCAGTATTTT.